Given below is one T cell receptor beta chain in context. These data belong to a study of T cell clusters in autoimmune cytopenias. CDR3 length: 13 amino acids. Germline V CDR1 and CDR2: SQVTM, ANQGSEA. TRB amplification used roughly 250 ng of peripheral blood genomic DNA. One tube held mixed TRB-A and TRB-B primer pools for touch-down PCR. TCRdb re-analyzed the multiplex PCR reads; it lists each CDR3 protein once, without DNA. The sample totals 10,000 to 11,000 distinct CDR3 sequences. This sample was also put to use in a study of T cell repertoires in aging, cancer and after chemotherapy. From that second work: In cancer patients, declining TCR diversity with age involved lost richness and lost evenness. Across the chemotherapy interval, each cancer cohort showed higher median generation probability, suggesting thymic rebound.

This TCR came from a human donor in good health. The V call is TRBV29-1, the J call TRBJ2-7; TCRdb's D gene call, TRBD1, goes unchecked for lack of DNA. Source material: peripheral blood. This chain's CDR3 is CSVAGTGRNEQYF.